This is a list of T cell receptor beta chains from one sample in a study of OX40 agonist ivuxolimab in advanced cancers. Clones were read by immunoSEQ multiplex PCR, and TCRdb kept only the in-frame ones, dropping some. The table includes about 70,000 clones, roughly 77% detected once. Sequencing used CD4+ or CD8+ T cells sorted from blood, obtained in a trial of the OX40 agonist ivuxolimab. The receptors were sampled from an adult with an advanced solid tumor such as melanoma, head and neck, liver or kidney cancer. Each CDR3 is given with its conserved first and last residue. The order of the fields is V gene, clone size, CDR3 protein. Clone size, where shown, is once, few, many, or a class for clones that have expanded.

TRBV7-3	NA	CASSSQQDYGYTF
TRBV4-1	NA	CASSQVGEGTEAFF
TRBV28	NA	CASSKQPQHF
TRBV5-1	NA	CASSLGQGDMNEQFF
TRBV5-1	NA	CASSRDVENEAFF
TRBV11-3	NA	CASSPIRGDEQYF
TRBV11-2	NA	CASSSQRGGGDTQYF
TRBV9	once	CASSVASQGGYETQYF
TRBV11-3	NA	CASATGGLRYQETQYF
TRBV4-3	few	CASSQGVSGRTYEQYF
TRBV13	NA	CASSLRGNNSPLHF
TRBV14	NA	CASSTLPAGAGDEQFF
TRBV6-5	NA	CASSTQARGYTF
TRBV27	NA	CASSLSGGASNQPQHF
TRBV6-4	NA	CASSEEGGRAVDEQFF
TRBV7-9	NA	CASSPDRGEGKGIQYF
TRBV5-6	NA	CASSLAGLRALHF
TRBV29-1	NA	CSAAYLAGKEEQYF
TRBV29-1	few	CSARRDRVDGYTF
TRBV5-6	NA	CASSFGMGAEAFF
TRBV29-1	few	CSVEKTGQTQYF
TRBV9	many	CASSNLEAGVSEAFF
TRBV5-1	NA	CASKEVEANAEAFF
TRBV7-8	NA	CASSVQSSGNTIYF
TRBV6-5	NA	CASSYVPSGDTQYF
TRBV2	NA	CASSEVAGGGNIQYF
TRBV27	few	CASSLSIDIAGGSHEQYF
TRBV9	NA	CASSVSQGAGYTF
TRBV5-1	NA	CASSFQGDETQYF
TRBV6-6	NA	CASRWGEETQYF
TRBV6-4	NA	CASSPGQGNSEAFF
TRBV18	NA	CASSPLAGGNNEQFF
TRBV7-9	NA	CASSQLQGANYGYTF
TRBV5-1	NA	CASSLVGDTEAFF
TRBV11-2	NA	CASSLGTSGRHDGELFF
TRBV13	NA	CASSPDRSQTDTQYF
TRBV6-5	few	CASSYSPKGLGAFF
TRBV5-6	NA	CASSLGGNTGFYQPQHF
TRBV5-1	NA	CASSFGAGTSYNEQFF
TRBV29-1	NA	CSVGGTGELFF
TRBV30	few	CAWSPGLRLDTQYF